This entry lists 18 T cell receptor beta chains sequenced from one sample in a study of OX40 agonist ivuxolimab in advanced cancers. Sequencing was performed with immunoSEQ multiplex PCR; in TCRdb, only in-frame clones are kept and a portion is missing. The table lists 35,000 or so clones, roughly 87% of them singletons. Material: CD4+ or CD8+ T cells sorted from blood, obtained in a trial of the OX40 agonist ivuxolimab. These receptors originate from an adult with an advanced solid tumor such as melanoma, head and neck, liver or kidney cancer.

This chain connects TRBV5-1 to TRBJ2-1; a weak D match, TRBD1 (6 bases). Trimming shortened V by 3 bases and J by 4 bases, and 14 bases separated the two germline ends. The CDR3 loop spans 15 amino acids. Germline V lookup: CDR1 SGHRS, CDR2 YFSETQ. This CDR3 reads CASSSPQGRYNEQFF. CDR3 nucleotides: TGCGCCAGCAGCTCACCACAGGGTCGGTACAATGAGCAGTTCTTC.

This clone was picked up a small number of times. The CDR3 nucleotides are TGTGCCAGCAGATCAACAGGGTTTTGGGGCTACACCTTC. Protein sequence: CASRSTGFWGYTF. The chain employs TRBV27 and TRBJ1-2, with a tentative D call TRBD1 (6 bases). The germline CDR1 and CDR2 sequences are MNHEY and SMNVEV (reference sequence). The CDR3 has 13 residues. Trimming removed 6 bases at V and 8 bases at J, with 16 bases between.

V and J are TRBV5-1 and TRBJ2-2, with D possibly being TRBD1 or TRBD2 (5 bases each). The CDR3 runs to 14 residues. Germline-derived CDR1 and CDR2 are SGHRS and YFSETQ. The V end lost 4 bases, the J end lost 4 bases, and 11 bases lay between the germline ends. CDR3 DNA: TGCGCCAGCAGCGAGATAGGGACCACCGGGGAGCTGTTTTTT. Its protein is CASSEIGTTGELFF.

This chain links TRBV5-1 with TRBJ1-2, with 11 bases fitting TRBD1. The trim removed 4 bases at V and 8 bases at J, leaving 7 bases unmatched. CDR1 and CDR2 from the germline V gene are SGHRS and YFSETQ. The CDR3 runs 14 residues. The CDR3 reads CASSPGTGGYGYTF. Written as DNA, the CDR3 is TGCGCCAGCAGCCCCGGGACAGGGGGTTACGGCTACACCTTC.

The DNA of the CDR3 is TGTGCCAGCTCACCAAGTATCTACAATGAGCAGTTCTTC. The encoded protein is CASSPSIYNEQFF. This chain links TRBV18 with TRBJ2-1; D not resolved. The germline V gene has CDR1 KGHSH and CDR2 LQKENI. This CDR3 has 13 amino acids. The V and J ends lost 2 bases and 3 bases respectively, with 5 bases between them.

This clone was observed once. The CDR3 loop is CASQDRDYYEQYF. CDR3 coding DNA: TGTGCCAGCCAGGACAGGGACTACTACGAGCAGTACTTC. The J gene is TRBJ2-7, the V gene TRBV6-5; weak D call: TRBD1 (8 bases). The germline V and J ends were trimmed by 8 bases and 3 bases, with 14 bases remaining between them. This CDR3 contains 13 residues. CDR1 MNHEY and CDR2 SVGAGI come from the germline V gene.

This clone was observed a handful of times. The CDR3: CASGPSYYYGYTF. The CDR3 DNA is TGTGCCAGCGGCCCGTCCTATTACTATGGCTACACCTTC. This chain joins TRBV25-1 and TRBJ1-2; D not certain. With 8 bases removed from V and 3 bases from J, the gap between germline ends came to 13 bases. Germline assignment: CDR1 MGHDK and CDR2 SYGVNS. The CDR3 covers 13 residues.

This clone was observed a few times. V is TRBV19 and J is TRBJ1-1; TRBD1 is a possible D gene (6 bases). The germline CDR1 and CDR2 sequences are LNHDA and SQIVND (reference sequence). The V end lost 0 bases, the J end lost 4 bases, and 6 bases lay between the germline ends. CDR3 size: 13 residues. The DNA for the CDR3 is TGTGCCAGTAGTATAGAAGGGGGCACTGAAGCTTTCTTT. Amino acids: CASSIEGGTEAFF.

This clone was seen once. The rearrangement uses TRBV5-4 and TRBJ2-5, with a tentative D call TRBD1 (6 bases). The germline V and J ends were trimmed by 4 bases and 1 base, with 14 bases remaining between them. The CDR3 has 15 residues. Germline loops: CDR1 SGHNT, CDR2 YYREEE (reference sequence). Here the CDR3 reads CASSTKQGSQETQYF. CDR3 nucleotides: TGTGCCAGCAGCACTAAACAGGGATCCCAAGAGACCCAGTACTTC.

The rearrangement joins TRBV7-9 to TRBJ2-5; 7 positions match TRBD1. Trimming cost V 0 bases and J 4 bases; bases outside gene matches: 17. Germline V gene data show CDR1 as SEHNR and CDR2 as FQNEAQ (reference sequence). This CDR3 has 19 amino acids. The CDR3 sequence: CASSLAHKPGQQVRETQYF. CDR3 bases: TGTGCCAGCAGCTTAGCCCACAAACCGGGACAGCAGGTTCGAGAGACCCAGTACTTC.

The CDR3 loop reads CASGLANTGDSNQPQHF. CDR3 bases: TGTGCTAGTGGTTTGGCTAATACAGGGGATAGCAATCAGCCCCAGCATTTT. This sequence joins TRBV12-5 and TRBJ1-5; TRBD1 agrees at 7 bases. Per germline, CDR1 LGHNT and CDR2 FRNRAP. This CDR3 comprises 17 residues. V shed 1 base and J 0 bases; nucleotides not matched to a gene: 6.

The V and J genes are TRBV5-1 and TRBJ2-7; D call uncertain. Germline CDR1 SGHRS, CDR2 YFSETQ. Between the trimmed V and J ends, which lost 0 bases and 11 bases, there was a span of 15 bases. The CDR3 consists of 13 residues. The CDR3 loop reads CASSLEFSPRKYF. The CDR3 bases are TGCGCCAGCAGCTTGGAGTTCTCCCCTCGGAAGTACTTC.

This clone appeared a single time. The CDR3 is CASSRDRTGELFF. The DNA for the CDR3 is TGTGCCAGCAGCCGAGACAGGACCGGGGAGCTGTTTTTT. The V call is TRBV13, the J call TRBJ2-2; tentatively, D is TRBD1 (6 bases). This CDR3 is built from 13 residues. Germline assignment: CDR1 PRHDT and CDR2 FYEKMQ (reference sequence). V dropped 5 bases and J dropped 5 bases, with 9 bases sitting between them. Combining the CDR3 with reference TRBV13 and TRBJ2-2 gives the whole variable domain AAGVIQSPRHLIKEKRETATLKCYPIPRHDTVYWYQQGPGQDPQFLISFYEKMQSDKGSIPDRFSAQQFSDYHSELNMSSLELGDSALYFCASSRDRTGELFFGEGSRLTVL.

Of note for this clone: Other DNA sequences in this sample translate to the same CDR3. The chain links TRBV30 to TRBJ1-4, with 9 bases that match TRBD1. V shed 0 bases, J shed 5 bases, and the junction held 4 bases outside the gene matches. CDR1 is GTSNPN and CDR2 is SVGIG in the germline V gene (reference sequence). This CDR3 spans 15 amino acids. The CDR3 DNA is TGTGCCTGGAGTGTACGTGGGACAGGGAATGAAAAACTGTTTTTT. Its translation is CAWSVRGTGNEKLFF.

The rearrangement links TRBV27 to TRBJ2-3; TRBD1 aligns across 11 bases. The germline V gene encodes CDR1 MNHEY and CDR2 SMNVEV (reference sequence). CDR3 length equals 13 residues. V shed 10 bases, J shed 6 bases, and the junction held 6 bases outside the gene matches. For the CDR3, the DNA is TGTGCCACAGTGGACAGGGGGCTGGATACGCAGTATTTT. Its translation is CATVDRGLDTQYF.

The gene calls are TRBV5-8 and TRBJ1-4; 10 positions match TRBD1. Germline lookup yields CDR1 SGHTS and CDR2 YDEGEE. Trimming cost V 4 bases and J 7 bases; bases outside gene matches: 4. CDR3 length equals 14 residues. The CDR3 reads CASSAGTGVEKLFF. The CDR3 DNA is TGTGCCAGCAGCGCCGGGACAGGGGTTGAAAAACTGTTTTTT. The full variable domain, completed using reference TRBV5-8 and TRBJ1-4, is EAGVTQSPTHLIKTRGQQATLRCSPISGHTSVYWYQQALGLGLQFLLWYDEGEERNRGNFPPRFSGRQFPNYSSELNVNALELEDSALYLCASSAGTGVEKLFFGSGTQLSVL.

J is TRBJ1-4 and V is TRBV6-1; no clear D gene. The CDR3 sequence is 14 residues long. Trimming shortened V by 6 bases and J by 5 bases, and 13 bases separated the two germline ends. Germline V CDR1 and CDR2: MNHNS, SASEGT. In nucleotides, the CDR3 is TGTGCCAGCAGCCCCCGGCAGTCCAATGAAAAACTGTTTTTT. Protein product: CASSPRQSNEKLFF.

The genes are TRBV18 and TRBJ2-1, with 8 bases aligning to TRBD1. The CDR3 extends over 15 amino acids. With 6 bases clipped from V and 7 bases from J, the junction kept 11 bases outside the gene matches. Germline V CDR1 and CDR2: KGHSH, LQKENI. As DNA, the CDR3 is TGTGCCAGCTCCCGGATGACAGGGGATGGGAATGAGCAGTTCTTC. Its translation: CASSRMTGDGNEQFF.